Here is one TCR beta chain with its context. The antigen is not known. The read ends 3 residues before the CDR3 terminus; that terminus is restored from the germline J gene. The data are from a study of T cells in women clearing cervical HPV infection. Notes on the study in general: CIN3+ cases had significantly higher TCR richness than controls; evenness did not differ. Cases carried less TRBV6-7 than controls: roughly 0.12% versus 0.17%.

TCRdb's copy holds only in-frame clones and misses some; the assay was immunoSEQ multiplex PCR. The sample has under 50,000 clones; the top ten hold about 5.8%. The CDR3 extends over 13 amino acids. V lost 0 bases to trimming and J lost 2 bases, with 5 bases between them. Germline loops: CDR1 SGHNT, CDR2 YYREEE (reference sequence). The TCR was taken from a woman aged 18-70 years with a cervical HPV16 infection that either progressed to CIN3+ or cleared (not recorded which). The V call is TRBV5-4, the J call TRBJ1-2; a weak D match, TRBD1 (5 bases). Sequences were obtained from blood buffy coat. The CDR3 bases that were read are TGTGCCAGCAGCTTGGACAGGAACTATGGC. Protein sequence: CASSLDRNYG. The CDR3 reads in full as CASSLDRNYGYTF.